At least ten counts were recorded for the clone carrying this T cell receptor (beta chain). The CDR3 spans 14 residues. Trimming pared 2 bases from V and 1 base from J, leaving 8 bases between. In germline, CDR1 is MDHEN, CDR2 SYDVKM. The data stem from a study of identical twins. TCRdb reanalysed the 5' RACE reads using MiXCR and keeps one entry per CDR3 protein. The sample lists roughly 290,000 distinct CDR3 sequences; roughly 9.8% were seen once. These data were also filed under a second study, of yellow fever vaccine responses in identical twins.

Sample: CD8+ T cells sorted from blood. The clonotype originates from a woman aged 18-35 years in good health. The chain employs TRBV28 and TRBJ2-5; D unclear. CDR3: CASSLSQLQETQYF. The CDR3 DNA reads as TGTGCCAGCAGTTTAAGTCAGCTCCAAGAGACCCAGTACTTC.